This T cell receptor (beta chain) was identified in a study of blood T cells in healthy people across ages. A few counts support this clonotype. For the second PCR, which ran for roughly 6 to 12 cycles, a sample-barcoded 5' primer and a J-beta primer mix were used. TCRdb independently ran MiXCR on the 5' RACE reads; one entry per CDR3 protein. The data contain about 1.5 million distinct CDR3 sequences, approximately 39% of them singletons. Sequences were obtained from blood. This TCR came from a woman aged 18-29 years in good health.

As DNA, the CDR3 is TGCGCCAGCAGCCAAGATGGGTCTGCGTCCTATGGCTACACCTTC. Translation gives CASSQDGSASYGYTF. The V and J genes are TRBV4-3 and TRBJ1-2; the D is unclear. Trimming cost V 0 bases and J 4 bases, with 12 bases left between them. Per germline, CDR1 LGHNA and CDR2 YSLEER. The CDR3 contains 15 residues.